These 26 T cell receptor beta chains came from one sample sequenced in a study of CD8+ T cells in alopecia areata. The authors extracted RNA and reverse transcribed it into cDNA as the sequencing template. This table comes from immunoSEQ multiplex PCR, and its TCRdb copy is limited to in-frame clones, with some not included. The top ten clones hold approximately 1.8% of a sample with about 280,000 clones, roughly 60% of them seen once. Treatment of the sample: oral pan-JAK inhibitor, 5-10 mg twice daily. The specimen comprised CD4+ T cells sorted from blood, sampled at week 24, from a patient treated with tofacitinib. These receptors came from a human donor with alopecia areata.

This chain connects TRBV5-4 to TRBJ2-5, with D perhaps matching TRBD1 or TRBD2 (5 bases each). The CDR3 spans 14 residues. Germline V gene sequence: CDR1 SGHNT, CDR2 YYREEE (reference sequence). Trimming stripped 2 bases from V and 5 bases from J, with 13 bases between. The CDR3 coding sequence is TGTGCCAGCAGCTTACCTGGGGGTATGGAGACCCAGTACTTC. Amino acid sequence: CASSLPGGMETQYF.

The V call is TRBV5-1, the J call TRBJ2-1; 12 positions match TRBD2. The V and J ends lost 2 bases and 0 bases, in that order; junction bases with no gene match: 3. The length of the CDR3 is 17 residues. Germline CDR1 SGHRS, CDR2 YFSETQ. The CDR3 region is CASSFTSGGPSYNEQFF. The DNA for the CDR3 is TGCGCCAGCAGCTTCACTAGCGGGGGGCCCTCCTACAATGAGCAGTTCTTC.

This clone is a singleton in its sample. The chain joins TRBV29-1 to TRBJ1-2; D gene ambiguous. CDR3 size: 15 residues. Germline CDR1 is SQVTM and CDR2 is ANQGSEA. Trimming left V 4 bases short and J 8 bases short, with 23 bases between. CDR3 DNA: TGCAGCGTTGCGTCTGCCCGCACCGAAACGGACGGCTACACCTTC. This sequence encodes CSVASARTETDGYTF.

This chain joins TRBV27 and TRBJ2-7; the D gene is possibly TRBD1 (5 bases). From germline, CDR1 is MNHEY and CDR2 SMNVEV (reference sequence). The V end was cut by 5 bases, the J end by 2 bases, with 16 bases between. CDR3 length: 15 amino acids. CDR3 sequence (DNA): TGTGCCAGCAGTGCCGTTGGTCAGGGTACCTACGAGCAGTACTTC. Its translation: CASSAVGQGTYEQYF.

The rearrangement uses TRBV30 and TRBJ1-3; the D gene is possibly TRBD1 (5 bases). The germline V and J ends were trimmed by 0 bases and 1 base, with 13 bases remaining between them. Germline CDR1 and CDR2: GTSNPN and SVGIG (reference sequence). This CDR3 region has 16 residues. CDR3 sequence: CAWSVRGMRSGNTIYF. As DNA, the CDR3 is TGTGCCTGGAGTGTAAGGGGAATGAGATCTGGAAACACCATATATTTT.

This chain uses TRBV18 with TRBJ2-5; no definite D call. Germline loops: CDR1 KGHSH, CDR2 LQKENI. CDR3 length equals 11 residues. V was cut by 5 bases and J by 0 bases, with 1 base left in between. The CDR3 coding sequence is TGTGCCAGCTCAAACCAAGAGACCCAGTACTTC. Its protein product is CASSNQETQYF.

J is TRBJ1-5 and V is TRBV2; tentative D call: TRBD1 (5 bases). CDR3 length equals 12 residues. Trimming took off 5 bases at V and 5 bases at J, with 7 bases between the two ends. Germline V CDR1 and CDR2: SNHLY, FYNNEI. CDR3 in amino acids: CASSWGYQPQHF. The CDR3 bases are TGTGCCAGCAGTTGGGGGTATCAGCCCCAGCATTTT.

The count of this clone is one. This chain links TRBV7-2 with TRBJ2-7; 7 bases match TRBD1. V was clipped by 5 bases and J by 3 bases; unmatched bases: 1. The CDR3 spans 12 residues. Germline values: CDR1 SGHTA, CDR2 FQGNSA. CDR3 residues: CASSPGGYEQYF. CDR3 nucleotides: TGTGCCAGCAGCCCAGGGGGCTACGAGCAGTACTTC.

The chain links TRBV15 to TRBJ1-2; D call uncertain. The V gene's germline CDR1 is LNHNV and CDR2 YYDKDF (reference sequence). The V end was cut by 0 bases, the J end by 6 bases, with 14 bases between. The CDR3 totals 15 residues. This CDR3 reads CATSRDRIEGHGYTF. The CDR3 DNA sequence: TGTGCCACCAGCAGAGACCGGATCGAGGGCCATGGCTACACCTTC.

This clone has only a few counts. The V call is TRBV6-1, the J call TRBJ2-7; tentative D call: TRBD2 (6 bases). The CDR3 is made up of 13 amino acids. V dropped 5 bases and J dropped 6 bases, with 14 bases sitting between them. In germline, CDR1 is MNHNS, CDR2 SASEGT. The chain's CDR3 is CASSPEGLSEQYF. The CDR3 region has the DNA TGTGCCAGCAGTCCCGAGGGACTCTCCGAGCAGTACTTC.

This chain connects TRBV5-6 to TRBJ1-2; D is undetermined. With 0 bases removed from V and 7 bases from J, the gap between germline ends came to 7 bases. The CDR3 is 12 amino acids. CDR1 and CDR2 from the germline V gene are SGHDT and YYEEEE. CDR3 sequence: CASSLAAAGYTF. The CDR3 nucleotides read TGTGCCAGCAGCTTGGCCGCGGCTGGCTACACCTTC.

In nucleotides, the CDR3 is TGTGCCTGGAGTCCATATGGACGAGCACGAACTTACAATGAGCAGTTCTTC. Translation gives CAWSPYGRARTYNEQFF. The chain employs TRBV30 and TRBJ2-1, with D unclear. The germline V gene has CDR1 GTSNPN and CDR2 SVGIG (reference sequence). Trimming stripped 2 bases from V and 4 bases from J, with 21 bases between. The CDR3 loop spans 17 amino acids.

V gene TRBV7-2 combines with J gene TRBJ2-6; D may be TRBD2 (6 bases). The CDR3 spans 17 residues. Germline V gene sequence: CDR1 SGHTA, CDR2 FQGNSA. Deletions cut 1 base from V and 2 bases from J, with 12 bases between. CDR3 in DNA: TGTGCCAGCAGCTTAGGTAGAGGGAGGACTGGGGCCAACGTCCTGACTTTC. Translation gives CASSLGRGRTGANVLTF. Full variable domain (outside the CDR3, taken from reference TRBV7-2 and TRBJ2-6): GAGVSQSPSNKVTEKGKDVELRCDPISGHTALYWYRQSLGQGLEFLIYFQGNSAPDKSGLPSDRFSAERTGGSVSTLTIQRTQQEDSAVYLCASSLGRGRTGANVLTFGAGSRLTVL.

This clone was observed a few times. The chain carries TRBV28 and TRBJ2-7; 9 positions match TRBD1. The V gene's germline CDR1 is MDHEN and CDR2 SYDVKM. The CDR3 length is 15 residues. The junction had 9 bases not matched to a gene; V was cut back by 8 bases and J by 1 base. The CDR3 is CASHPPGQGSYEQYF. The CDR3 DNA follows: TGTGCCAGCCACCCCCCGGGACAGGGATCCTACGAGCAGTACTTC.

The chain is built from TRBV29-1 and TRBJ2-5; D may be TRBD1 or TRBD2 (6 bases each). Germline assignment: CDR1 SQVTM and CDR2 ANQGSEA. With 8 bases removed from V and 2 bases from J, the gap between germline ends came to 12 bases. The CDR3 runs to 12 residues. CDR3 sequence reads: CSSPGAQETQYF. DNA for the CDR3: TGCAGCTCCCCGGGGGCACAAGAGACCCAGTACTTC.

The chain links TRBV19 to TRBJ2-1; D is ambiguous. This CDR3 spans 13 amino acids. Germline CDR1 is LNHDA and CDR2 is SQIVND (reference sequence). Deletions cut 1 base from V and 5 bases from J, with 6 bases between. The CDR3 protein is CASSIGPNNEQFF. The CDR3 coding sequence is TGTGCCAGTAGTATAGGCCCGAACAATGAGCAGTTCTTC.

The chain links TRBV29-1 to TRBJ1-1, with D unresolved. Germline V lookup: CDR1 SQVTM, CDR2 ANQGSEA. Deletions cut 3 bases from V and 11 bases from J, with 4 bases between. The CDR3 contains 8 residues. In DNA form, the CDR3 reads TGCAGCGTTGATTTCGCTTTCTTT. This translates into CSVDFAFF.

This clone was observed a few times. This chain uses TRBV6-6 with TRBJ1-1; possible D gene TRBD1, 5 bases. The CDR3 covers 15 residues. The germline CDR1 and CDR2 sequences are MNHNY and SVGAGI (reference sequence). V lost 2 bases and J 3 bases, leaving 13 bases between the germline ends. CDR3 loop: CASSYRAGKYTEAFF. CDR3 nucleotide sequence: TGTGCCAGCAGTTACAGGGCAGGGAAGTACACTGAAGCTTTCTTT.

The chain carries TRBV9 and TRBJ1-2; D perhaps matches TRBD1 (6 bases). With 6 bases removed from V and 4 bases from J, the gap between germline ends came to 16 bases. The germline gives CDR1 SGDLS, CDR2 YYNGEE. The CDR3 totals 14 residues. The CDR3 coding sequence is TGTGCCAGCACCCGGTTAGGGACAACCTATGGCTACACCTTC. Its translation is CASTRLGTTYGYTF. Looking up the rest from reference TRBV9 and TRBJ1-2 gives the full variable domain: DSGVTQTPKHLITATGQRVTLRCSPRSGDLSVYWYQQSLDQGLQFLIQYYNGEERAKGNILERFSAQQFPDLHSELNLSSLELGDSALYFCASTRLGTTYGYTFGSGTRLTVV.

V usage is TRBV4-1 and J usage is TRBJ1-3; 11 bases are shared with TRBD1. The CDR3 totals 17 residues. The germline V gene encodes CDR1 MGHRA and CDR2 YSYEKL. The junction had 4 bases not matched to a gene; V was cut back by 3 bases and J by 0 bases. CDR3 loop: CASSQGQGVFSGNTIYF. CDR3 DNA sequence: TGCGCCAGCAGCCAGGGACAGGGGGTTTTCTCTGGAAACACCATATATTTT.

This sequence joins TRBV27 and TRBJ2-6; maybe TRBD1 (6 bases). The CDR3 runs to 19 residues. CDR1 is MNHEY, CDR2 SMNVEV, per germline (reference sequence). V lost 4 bases and J lost 0, with 19 bases in between. The CDR3 loop is CASSSLTDLQGSGANVLTF. CDR3 nucleotide sequence: TGTGCCAGCAGTTCCCTAACCGATCTACAGGGCTCTGGGGCCAACGTCCTGACTTTC.

The chain links TRBV30 to TRBJ2-1, with 8 bases identical to TRBD2. CDR3 size: 13 residues. Looked up from germline, CDR1 is GTSNPN and CDR2 is SVGIG (reference sequence). V was clipped by 8 bases and J by 2 bases; unmatched bases: 5. CDR3 sequence (DNA): TGTGCCCAAAGCGGGGGACCCTACAATGAGCAGTTCTTC. Translating gives CAQSGGPYNEQFF.

V usage is TRBV29-1 and J usage is TRBJ2-3; TRBD1 might be the D (6 bases). Germline V lookup: CDR1 SQVTM, CDR2 ANQGSEA. This CDR3 region has 14 residues. With 3 bases removed from V and 2 bases from J, the gap between germline ends came to 12 bases. CDR3 sequence: CSVDGQGPTDTQYF. The DNA of the CDR3 is TGCAGCGTTGATGGGCAGGGGCCCACAGATACGCAGTATTTT.

The rearrangement links TRBV10-3 to TRBJ2-7; the match to TRBD1 covers 10 bases. The CDR3 covers 15 residues. The junction had 8 bases not matched to a gene; V was cut back by 6 bases and J by 3 bases. CDR1 and CDR2 (germline): ENHRY, SYGVKD. CDR3 amino acids: CAIRSDRGRSYEQYF. In DNA, the CDR3 is TGTGCCATCAGGTCCGACAGGGGGCGAAGCTACGAGCAGTACTTC.

The chain is built from TRBV29-1 and TRBJ2-3; 8 nucleotides agree with TRBD2. With 4 bases clipped from V and 3 bases from J, the junction kept 15 bases outside the gene matches. The CDR3 runs 17 residues. CDR1 and CDR2 from the germline V gene are SQVTM and ANQGSEA. Written as DNA, the CDR3 is TGCAGCGTTGGGTCGGCGGGGGGAACGTTTGGGACAGATACGCAGTATTTT. Its translation is CSVGSAGGTFGTDTQYF.

V usage is TRBV5-1 and J usage is TRBJ1-1, with a possible D match to TRBD1 (6 bases). This CDR3 has 14 amino acids. Germline V CDR1 and CDR2: SGHRS, YFSETQ. Trimming removed 6 bases at V and 2 bases at J, with 14 bases between. The CDR3 sequence is CASKRTDSNTEAFF. The CDR3 region has the DNA TGCGCCAGCAAACGGACAGATTCAAACACTGAAGCTTTCTTT.